The 3 T cell receptor beta chains below come from one sample, sequenced in a study of blood T cells in healthy people across ages. A second PCR of 7 to 11 cycles used a sample-barcoded 5' primer and a J-beta primer mix. TCRdb re-called the 5' RACE reads with MiXCR, one entry per CDR3 protein. The table lists about 1 million distinct CDR3 sequences, 40% to 55% of them singletons. Sequenced: blood. Every receptor here comes from a woman aged 55-75 years in good health.

The V call is TRBV5-4, the J call TRBJ2-5, with 9 bases aligning to TRBD1. CDR1 and CDR2 (germline): SGHNT, YYREEE (reference sequence). Losses at the gene ends were 4 bases for V and 5 bases for J; bases not matched to a gene: 12. This CDR3 region has 16 residues. The CDR3 loop is CASSPTGTGSIETQYF. CDR3 DNA sequence: TGTGCCAGCAGCCCCACCGGGACAGGGAGCATTGAGACCCAGTACTTC. Together with reference TRBV5-4 and TRBJ2-5, the CDR3 gives the full variable domain: ETGVTQSPTHLIKTRGQQVTLRCSSQSGHNTVSWYQQALGQGPQFIFQYYREEENGRGNFPPRFSGLQFPNYSSELNVNALELDDSALYLCASSPTGTGSIETQYFGPGTRLLVL.

The chain combines TRBV5-1 with TRBJ2-3; D may be TRBD2 (5 bases). The CDR3 runs to 16 residues. The germline gives CDR1 SGHRS, CDR2 YFSETQ. Deletions cut 4 bases from V and 2 bases from J, with 17 bases between. The CDR3 region has the DNA TGCGCCAGCAGCGCCGGTCCCGGGATGTACACAGATACGCAGTATTTT. Protein: CASSAGPGMYTDTQYF.

The rearrangement uses TRBV6-2 or TRBV6-3 and TRBJ2-5, with a tentative D call TRBD2 (6 bases). Near its end, the DNA agrees better with TRBJ2-7, so the J call may be wrong. In germline, CDR1 is MNHEY, CDR2 SVGEGT. This CDR3 is 11 amino acids long. The CDR3 sequence is CASRDWGEQYF. CDR3 sequence (DNA): TGTGCCAGCCGGGACTGGGGCGAGCAGTACTTC.